The 21 T cell receptor beta chains below all came from one sample that was sequenced in a study of T-cell reconstitution after alpha-beta-depleted transplantation in children. Library preparation (for TCRbeta) was performed with unique molecular identifiers. TCRdb analysed the PCR reads with MiXCR anew, one entry per CDR3 protein. The data contain 600,000 to 700,000 distinct CDR3 sequences, approximately 16% of them singletons. The sequencing here drew on PBMCs from the stem cell graft donor, taken from the stem cell graft. The receptors were sampled from a human donor who donated a stem cell graft to a child with acute myeloid leukemia.

This clonotype was picked up many times. The chain is built from TRBV20-1 and TRBJ1-2; D call uncertain. The CDR3 loop spans 13 amino acids. Trimming took 1 base from V and 1 from J, leaving 7 bases between them. Germline V gene lookup returns CDR1 DFQATT and CDR2 SNEGSKA (reference sequence). The CDR3 DNA is TGCAGTGCTAGAGCTTGGGATAACTATGGCTACACCTTC. It codes for CSARAWDNYGYTF.

This clonotype has more than one count but fewer than ten. The DNA for the CDR3 is TGTGCCATCAGTGTCGTTGAGGGGCGCGGGCTGTTTTTT. Translated: CAISVVEGRGLFF. The V and J genes are TRBV10-3 and TRBJ1-4; D might be TRBD1 (5 bases). The germline gives CDR1 ENHRY, CDR2 SYGVKD. V lost 4 bases to trimming and J lost 14 bases, with 17 bases between them. The CDR3 spans 13 residues.

V and J are TRBV27 and TRBJ2-5; 7 bases fit TRBD2. The CDR3 extends over 17 amino acids. Germline values: CDR1 MNHEY, CDR2 SMNVEV (reference sequence). Trimming took 2 bases from V and 1 from J; bases not matched to a gene: 10. CDR3 DNA sequence: TGTGCCAGCAGTTTAAGGGCCAGCGGGGAGCCCCAAGAGACCCAGTACTTC. Its protein product is CASSLRASGEPQETQYF.

This clonotype was seen at least ten times. The J gene is TRBJ2-1, the V gene TRBV13; D is unresolved. CDR1 is PRHDT and CDR2 is FYEKMQ in the germline V gene (reference sequence). This CDR3 comprises 15 residues. The V end lost 3 bases, the J end lost 0 bases, and 9 bases lay between the germline ends. The CDR3: CASSFLVSSYNEQFF. The CDR3, as DNA: TGTGCCAGCAGCTTTCTGGTGAGCTCCTACAATGAGCAGTTCTTC.

The chain employs TRBV6-1 and TRBJ2-7; D tentatively reads TRBD1 or TRBD2 (5 bases each). Germline loops: CDR1 MNHNS, CDR2 SASEGT. Trimming removed 3 bases from V and 4 bases from J, with 10 bases in between. The CDR3 loop spans 13 amino acids. In DNA, the CDR3 is TGTGCCAGCAGTGAGGGACCGGCATACGAGCAGTACTTC. Translated, it gives CASSEGPAYEQYF.

Comment on this clonotype: One end of the junction is discordant with germline, which a read error may explain. CDR3 region: CATSDLMGTGQRTDAQYF. CDR3 coding DNA: TGTGCCACCAGTGATTTGATGGGGACAGGTCAACGCACAGATGCGCAGTATTTT. The genes are TRBV24-1 and TRBJ2-3; 8 bases are shared with TRBD1. From germline, CDR1 is KGHDR and CDR2 SFDVKD. The length of the CDR3 is 18 residues.

In its sample, this clonotype was seen a few times. The rearrangement uses TRBV20-1 and TRBJ2-1; D call uncertain. V shed 6 bases and J shed 3 bases, with 12 bases lying between them. This CDR3 has 13 residues. CDR1 and CDR2 from the germline V gene are DFQATT and SNEGSKA (reference sequence). CDR3 in DNA: TGCAGTGCACCTCCAGAGAGCTACAATGAGCAGTTCTTC. It specifies CSAPPESYNEQFF.

In this sample, this clonotype turned up many times. The rearrangement links TRBV12-3 or TRBV12-4 to TRBJ1-2, with D unclear. The germline V and J ends were trimmed by 4 bases and 8 bases, with 17 bases remaining between them. This CDR3 spans 14 amino acids. CDR3 in DNA: TGTGCCAGCAGTTCTGACGGTATTGTGTGGGGCTACACCTTC. Translated: CASSSDGIVWGYTF.

This clonotype was observed a few times. CDR3 in amino acids: CASRGPERGKLFF. The DNA of the CDR3 is TGTGCCAGCAGAGGACCGGAGAGGGGAAAACTGTTTTTT. The chain links TRBV6-6 to TRBJ1-4, with a tentative D call TRBD1 (5 bases). CDR3 length: 13 amino acids. From germline, CDR1 is MNHNY and CDR2 SVGAGI (reference sequence). V was trimmed by 6 bases and J by 10 bases, leaving 15 bases between them.

This clonotype appeared many times. This rearrangement joins TRBV20-1 to TRBJ2-7; D is perhaps TRBD2 (6 bases). The germline V gene encodes CDR1 DFQATT and CDR2 SNEGSKA (reference sequence). V shed 3 bases and J shed 5 bases, with 8 bases lying between them. The CDR3 sequence is 11 residues long. In DNA form, the CDR3 reads TGCAGTGCTAGGGCGGGGCACGAGCAGTACGTC. This gives the protein CSARAGHEQYV.

The sample holds a few counts of this clonotype. V gene TRBV24-1 combines with J gene TRBJ1-4; a weak D match, TRBD1 (6 bases). Looked up from germline, CDR1 is KGHDR and CDR2 is SFDVKD. V was trimmed by 3 bases and J by 8 bases, leaving 15 bases between them. There are 15 residues in the CDR3. The chain's CDR3 is CATSDTRGAGEKLFF. The CDR3 DNA reads as TGTGCCACCAGTGATACCCGGGGGGCAGGAGAAAAACTGTTTTTT.

This clonotype was picked up many times. The V gene is TRBV20-1, the J gene TRBJ2-3; 8 positions agree with TRBD2. CDR3 length: 13 residues. Germline loops: CDR1 DFQATT, CDR2 SNEGSKA (reference sequence). Trimming removed 6 bases from V and 2 bases from J; junction bases left unmatched: 4. The CDR3 DNA is TGCAGTGCGGGAGCGGGGGACACAGATACGCAGTATTTT. This gives the protein CSAGAGDTDTQYF.

V and J are TRBV2 and TRBJ1-3; no reliable D call. Trimming cost V 3 bases and J 4 bases, with 7 bases left between them. This CDR3 spans 13 amino acids. Germline assignment: CDR1 SNHLY and CDR2 FYNNEI. The CDR3 sequence is CASSDMGGNTIYF. In DNA form, the CDR3 reads TGTGCCAGCAGTGATATGGGAGGAAACACCATATATTTT. Variable domain in full (rest from reference TRBV2 and TRBJ1-3): EPEVTQTPSHQVTQMGQEVILRCVPISNHLYFYWYRQILGQKVEFLVSFYNNEISEKSEIFDDQFSVERPDGSNFTLKIRSTKLEDSAMYFCASSDMGGNTIYFGEGSWLTVV.

This clonotype was picked up a small number of times. The chain joins TRBV12-3 or TRBV12-4 to TRBJ1-4; 9 bases align to TRBD1. Trimming took 5 bases from V and 6 from J; bases not matched to a gene: 4. This CDR3 is built from 14 residues. The CDR3 DNA reads TGTGCCAGCAGTGACAGGGGGTGGTATGAAAAACTGTTTTTT. This codes for CASSDRGWYEKLFF.

The gene calls are TRBV15 and TRBJ2-2; D gene ambiguous. The CDR3 sequence is 17 residues long. V lost 2 bases to trimming and J lost 3 bases, with 16 bases between them. Germline CDR1 and CDR2: LNHNV and YYDKDF (reference sequence). This chain's CDR3 is CATSRPQDPGYTGELFF. Written as DNA, the CDR3 is TGTGCCACCAGCAGACCCCAGGATCCAGGTTACACCGGGGAGCTGTTTTTT.

The chain combines TRBV5-5 with TRBJ2-1, with D unresolved. V shed 4 bases and J shed 4 bases, with 15 bases lying between them. Germline values: CDR1 SGHKS, CDR2 YYEKEE (reference sequence). The CDR3 totals 15 residues. CDR3 loop: CASSPDQAPYNEQFF. The CDR3 coding sequence is TGTGCCAGCAGCCCGGACCAGGCCCCTTACAATGAGCAGTTCTTC.

This clonotype was counted many times. This chain uses TRBV5-5 with TRBJ1-1, with D possibly matching TRBD1 (5 bases). This CDR3 spans 14 amino acids. V dropped 2 bases and J dropped 3 bases, with 11 bases sitting between them. Germline loops: CDR1 SGHKS, CDR2 YYEKEE (reference sequence). The CDR3 DNA reads as TGTGCCAGCAGCTTCCAGGGAGGGGACACTGAAGCTTTCTTT. This encodes CASSFQGGDTEAFF.

The chain recombines TRBV6-1 with TRBJ1-4; D call uncertain. The V and J ends lost 5 bases and 5 bases respectively, with 9 bases between them. The CDR3 extends over 13 amino acids. Germline CDR1 MNHNS, CDR2 SASEGT. The CDR3 sequence is CASSPLLNEKLFF. The DNA for the CDR3 is TGTGCCAGCAGTCCTCTCTTGAATGAAAAACTGTTTTTT.

Remarks on this clonotype: A much larger clone differs by one base, so this may be a read error. This rearrangement joins TRBV9 to TRBJ2-1; tentative D call: TRBD1 (6 bases). The CDR3 sequence is 15 residues long. V dropped 3 bases and J dropped 1 base, with 11 bases sitting between them. Germline assignment: CDR1 SGDLS and CDR2 YYNGEE. The CDR3, as DNA: TGTGCCAGCAGCGATAGAGGACAGTCCTACAATGAGCAGTTCTTC. This gives the protein CASSDRGQSYNEQFF.

The chain uses TRBV29-1 and TRBJ2-1; the D is unclear. V was shortened by 4 bases and J by 7 bases, with 20 bases between the two germline ends. Germline assignment: CDR1 SQVTM and CDR2 ANQGSEA. The CDR3 covers 15 residues. The CDR3 protein is CSVAPRWSSGNEQFF. The CDR3 region has the DNA TGCAGCGTTGCCCCCCGCTGGTCCTCCGGGAATGAGCAGTTCTTC.

This sequence joins TRBV11-2 and TRBJ2-7, with D possibly being TRBD1 or TRBD2 (6 bases each). The CDR3 is 15 amino acids. V lost 1 base and J lost 7, with 17 bases in between. Per germline, CDR1 SGHAT and CDR2 FQNNGV. The CDR3 sequence is CASSLGGLGGREQYV. For the CDR3, the DNA is TGTGCCAGCAGCTTAGGTGGCCTGGGGGGCCGAGAGCAGTACGTC.